The present T cell receptor (beta chain) was sequenced within a study of blood T cell repertoires in COVID-19. Study-level information: Samples representing acute and convalescent COVID-19 were sourced from the United States, Italy and Spain.

This CDR3 has 17 amino acids. The V segment lost 1 base and the J segment 0 bases; nucleotides outside the gene matches: 8. Per germline, CDR1 SGHDN and CDR2 FVKESK. Assay: immunoSEQ multiplex PCR; the TCRdb copy retains only in-frame clones and omits some. Here the sample spans roughly 340,000 clones, 89% being singletons. The clonotype comes from a woman in her 30s with COVID-19, enrolled during active disease. The chain is built from TRBV14 and TRBJ1-1; 7 nucleotides match TRBD1. Sequencing used peripheral blood. The CDR3 bases are TGTGCCAGCAGCCAAGCTAGGACAGGTTCTATGAACACTGAAGCTTTCTTT. The encoded protein is CASSQARTGSMNTEAFF.